This T cell receptor (beta chain) stems from a study of blood T cells in healthy people across ages. Study-level points and caveats: The percentage of naive T cells correlated strongly with TCR beta diversity.

With a J-beta primer mix and a sample-barcoded 5' primer, a second PCR ran about 6 to 11 cycles. TCRdb processed the 5' RACE reads anew with MiXCR; each CDR3 protein has one entry. The sample has roughly 2 million distinct CDR3 sequences, roughly 50% seen once; the top ten hold roughly 2.1%. Germline assignment: CDR1 MNHNY and CDR2 SVGAGI (reference sequence). Trimming stripped 7 bases from V and 1 base from J, with 10 bases between. The CDR3 extends over 13 amino acids. Worth noting for this clonotype: Antigen: not known.

This rearrangement joins TRBV6-6 to TRBJ1-1; D is uncertain. Sequencing was carried out using blood. This TCR came from a woman aged 35 to 49 in good health. CDR3 loop: CASIMNPNTEAFF. The CDR3 nucleotides read TGTGCCAGCATCATGAATCCGAACACTGAAGCTTTCTTT.